This T cell receptor (beta chain) was recorded in a study of shared clonotypes between healthy human individuals. The study, taken as a whole, reports: Specimens sampled were limited to blood, with tissue repertoires likely differing.

CDR3 length: 14 amino acids. Germline values: CDR1 MNHNY, CDR2 SVGAGI (reference sequence). V was pared by 1 base and J by 8 bases, with 7 bases of the junction left unmatched. A remark on this clone: The antigen is not known.

Free of recent acute infections or vaccinations, the donors were healthy HIV-negative adults. Negatively enriched CD4+ T cells were divided by CD45RA into naive and memory. Repertoires were generated with immunoSEQ multiplex PCR, while TCRdb's copy carries only in-frame clones and drops some. Of approximately 980,000 clones listed, about 80% were seen once; the top ten hold approximately 1.5%. The sequenced sample consisted of memory CD4+ T cells sorted from blood. Subset described: CD45RA-negative fraction. The sequence derives from a man aged 18 to 35 in good health. This chain connects TRBV6-6 to TRBJ1-1, with 7 bases fitting TRBD1. The CDR3 loop is CASSYYDRALEAFF. Written as DNA, the CDR3 is TGTGCCAGCAGTTACTACGACAGGGCCTTGGAAGCTTTCTTT.